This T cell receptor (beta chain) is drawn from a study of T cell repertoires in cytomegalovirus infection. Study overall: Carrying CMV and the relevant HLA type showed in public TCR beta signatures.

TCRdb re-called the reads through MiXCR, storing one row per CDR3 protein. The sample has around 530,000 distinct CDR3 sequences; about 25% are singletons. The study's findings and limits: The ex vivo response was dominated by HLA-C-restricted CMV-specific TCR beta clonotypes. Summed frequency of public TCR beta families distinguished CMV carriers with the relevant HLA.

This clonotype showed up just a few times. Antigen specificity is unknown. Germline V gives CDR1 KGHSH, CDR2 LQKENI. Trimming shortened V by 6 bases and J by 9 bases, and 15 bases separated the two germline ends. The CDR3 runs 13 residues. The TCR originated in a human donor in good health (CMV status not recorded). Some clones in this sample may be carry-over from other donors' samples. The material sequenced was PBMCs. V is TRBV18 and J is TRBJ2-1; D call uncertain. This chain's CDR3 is CASSSSTGTEQFF. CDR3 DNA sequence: TGTGCCAGCTCGTCCAGTACTGGAACTGAGCAGTTCTTC.